What follows describes a single T cell receptor beta chain. This sample is drawn from a study of regulatory T cells in long-lasting Graves disease. The time point: newly diagnosed GD, antithyroid drugs for less than 3 months. From PBMCs, RNA was extracted and then used to make the TCR library. The germline CDR1 and CDR2 sequences are MNHEY and SVGAGI. V shed 0 bases and J shed 0 bases, with 9 bases lying between them. CDR3 length equals 17 residues. Through Arm-PCR of CDR3 regions and iRepertoire HTBI primers, TCR beta libraries were built. TCRdb ran MiXCR on the multiplex PCR reads and lists one entry per CDR3 protein. The sample holds around 500,000 distinct CDR3 sequences, about 15% seen once. Separately, the same data were catalogued under a study of T cells in Graves' hyperthyroidism and ophthalmopathy. From that second work: Not enrolled were patients with uncontrolled infection, other autoimmune disease, pregnancy or lactation.

This rearrangement joins TRBV6-5 to TRBJ2-6; D is perhaps TRBD1 (5 bases). This receptor was obtained from a woman aged 35-65 years with Graves disease. The sample in question was peripheral blood mononuclear cells (PBMCs), obtained at new diagnosis, from a patient treated with antithyroid drugs. The CDR3 sequence: CASSYSNQGSGANVLTF. The CDR3 DNA reads as TGTGCCAGCAGTTACTCGAACCAGGGCTCTGGGGCCAACGTCCTGACTTTC.